This T cell receptor (beta chain) is from a study of cytomegalovirus exposure and HLA in healthy donors. Study-level findings and limits: The dataset shows that most TCR sequences were rare, while some public TCRs occurred in many donors. Presence/absence analysis assumed near-uniform sequencing depth across donors.

The PCR was carried out with 60 Vbeta primers and 13 Jbeta primers. Profiling relied on immunoSEQ multiplex PCR, and the TCRdb table lists in-frame clones only, not all of them. Of more than 90,000 clones in the sample, around 76% were seen once. In this sample, this clone turned up a few times. No antigen is known for it. Losses at the gene ends were 3 bases for V and 6 bases for J; bases not matched to a gene: 7. This CDR3 has 14 residues. Germline lookup yields CDR1 SGHNT and CDR2 YYREEE (reference sequence). The sequencing input was PBMCs. The clonotype originates from a man aged 50 or older in good health and CMV-seropositive. The chain uses TRBV5-4 and TRBJ2-3; 7 nucleotides line up with TRBD2. CDR3 loop: CASSSAGAADTQYF. The DNA of the CDR3 is TGTGCCAGCAGCTCGGCGGGAGCTGCCGATACGCAGTATTTT.